Below, 27 T cell receptor beta chains from the same sample are listed, as sequenced in a study of T cell changes during pregnancy in multiple sclerosis. The assay was immunoSEQ multiplex PCR, and TCRdb's table has in-frame clones only and misses some. This repertoire shows 74,000 or so clones, roughly nine tenths found once; its top ten account for 0.21%. Source: CD4+ T cells from peripheral blood mononuclear cells, taken before pregnancy. The receptors shown here come from a female donor with multiple sclerosis, enrolled in a pregnancy study.

This chain uses TRBV7-2 with TRBJ2-3; 9 nucleotides line up with TRBD2. Germline CDR1 is SGHTA and CDR2 is FQGNSA. The CDR3 contains 15 residues. The V segment lost 4 bases and the J segment 7 bases; nucleotides outside the gene matches: 9. The chain's CDR3 is CASSSRTSVKNTQYF. The CDR3 region has the DNA TGTGCCAGCAGCTCCAGGACTAGCGTAAAGAATACGCAGTATTTT.

The chain couples TRBV11-2 to TRBJ1-2; 7 bases are shared with TRBD1. Germline CDR1 and CDR2: SGHAT and FQNNGV. CDR3 length: 15 amino acids. The J segment lost 4 bases and the V segment lost 4 bases, leaving 9 bases of the junction unmatched. CDR3 sequence: CASSSPGQHSYGYTF. The CDR3 DNA reads as TGTGCCAGCAGCTCCCCGGGACAGCATAGCTATGGCTACACCTTC.

V is TRBV5-6 and J is TRBJ1-6; no clear D. CDR3 length equals 15 residues. Germline loops: CDR1 SGHDT, CDR2 YYEEEE. V dropped 0 bases and J dropped 0 bases, with 4 bases sitting between them. The CDR3 loop reads CASSLAGSYNSPLHF. DNA of the CDR3: TGTGCCAGCAGCTTGGCGGGCTCCTATAATTCACCCCTCCACTTT.

The rearrangement joins TRBV5-1 to TRBJ2-1, with 9 bases matching TRBD1. J was trimmed by 3 bases and V by 0 bases; bases with no gene match: 1. The CDR3 is 15 amino acids. Per germline, CDR1 SGHRS and CDR2 YFSETQ. In DNA form, the CDR3 reads TGCGCCAGCAGCTTGGGGGACAGGGACTACAATGAGCAGTTCTTC. Translating it yields CASSLGDRDYNEQFF.

The gene calls are TRBV19 and TRBJ1-1, with D perhaps TRBD1 (5 bases). The CDR3 loop spans 14 amino acids. V lost 5 bases, J lost 1 base, and 11 bases lay in between. Germline CDR1 and CDR2: LNHDA and SQIVND (reference sequence). The CDR3 bases are TGTGCCAGTAGTCCAAGACAGAGGAACACTGAAGCTTTCTTT. Translating gives CASSPRQRNTEAFF.

This chain uses TRBV27 with TRBJ2-4, with 9 nucleotides matching TRBD1. There are 15 residues in the CDR3. Per the germline V gene, CDR1 is MNHEY and CDR2 is SMNVEV (reference sequence). The V and J ends lost 5 bases and 6 bases, in that order; junction bases with no gene match: 8. The chain's CDR3 is CASSPTTGGRNIQYF. CDR3 sequence (DNA): TGTGCCAGCAGTCCCACCACAGGGGGCAGAAACATTCAGTACTTC.

This clone was observed a handful of times. This rearrangement joins TRBV5-6 to TRBJ1-1; D gene uncertain. The CDR3 consists of 13 residues. With 1 base removed from V and 9 bases from J, the gap between germline ends came to 13 bases. Germline V gene sequence: CDR1 SGHDT, CDR2 YYEEEE. The CDR3 protein is CASSLIPRDKAFF. The CDR3 nucleotides are TGTGCCAGCAGCTTGATCCCGCGGGATAAAGCTTTCTTT.

The chain combines TRBV10-2 with TRBJ2-1; TRBD1 matches 7 bases. The germline V gene has CDR1 WSHSY and CDR2 SAAADI. J gave up 4 bases and V 0 bases, and 3 bases lay outside the gene matches. The CDR3 consists of 15 residues. The CDR3 DNA reads as TGCGCCAGCAGTGAGTCCGGGACAGTATACAATGAGCAGTTCTTC. Translating it yields CASSESGTVYNEQFF.

This clone was detected once. The genes are TRBV4-2 and TRBJ2-1; D might be TRBD1 (5 bases). The CDR3 extends over 13 amino acids. V was clipped by 2 bases and J by 9 bases, with 11 bases between them. In germline, CDR1 is LGHNA, CDR2 YNFKEQ. CDR3 in amino acids: CASSQFQGSEQFF. The CDR3 DNA is TGTGCCAGCAGCCAATTTCAGGGTTCTGAGCAGTTCTTC.

V usage is TRBV19 and J usage is TRBJ2-1; 9 positions agree with TRBD1. CDR3 length equals 15 residues. V lost 3 bases, J lost 5 bases, and 5 bases stayed unmatched. The germline V gene encodes CDR1 LNHDA and CDR2 SQIVND (reference sequence). CDR3 sequence reads: CASSMAGTGNNEQFF. The DNA for the CDR3 is TGTGCCAGTAGTATGGCCGGGACAGGGAACAATGAGCAGTTCTTC.

The chain has TRBV18 and TRBJ2-7, with 14 bases lining up with TRBD2. The CDR3 runs 17 residues. Germline loops: CDR1 KGHSH, CDR2 LQKENI. Unmatched junction bases numbered 6, after V lost 3 bases and J lost 2 bases. The CDR3 DNA is TGTGCCAGCTCACCCCCCGGACTAGCGGGAGGCGCCTACGAGCAGTACTTC. This sequence encodes CASSPPGLAGGAYEQYF.

The chain joins TRBV28 to TRBJ1-2, with D maybe TRBD1 (5 bases). Germline V gene sequence: CDR1 MDHEN, CDR2 SYDVKM. The CDR3 extends over 15 amino acids. V was cut by 6 bases and J by 3 bases, with 17 bases left in between. CDR3 in DNA: TGTGCCAGCAGCCCCGCATTGGACACTTACTATGGCTACACCTTC. Protein: CASSPALDTYYGYTF.

The chain combines TRBV7-6 with TRBJ2-3; D is perhaps TRBD1 (5 bases). The germline V gene has CDR1 SGHVS and CDR2 FNYEAQ. The CDR3 has 14 amino acids. V dropped 0 bases and J dropped 3 bases, with 7 bases sitting between them. This CDR3 reads CASSLAPGTDTQYF. CDR3 in DNA: TGTGCCAGCAGCTTAGCCCCAGGGACAGATACGCAGTATTTT.

J is TRBJ2-3 and V is TRBV6-1; the match to TRBD2 covers 7 bases. This CDR3 spans 11 amino acids. The J segment lost 11 bases and the V segment lost 10 bases, leaving 9 bases of the junction unmatched. Germline V gives CDR1 MNHNS, CDR2 SASEGT. In DNA form, the CDR3 reads TGTGCCACCTCCCCAGGCGGGAGGCAGTATTTT. This gives the protein CATSPGGRQYF.

This chain joins TRBV19 and TRBJ2-1; 10 bases are shared with TRBD1. Trimming cost V 5 bases and J 8 bases; bases outside gene matches: 6. Germline assignment: CDR1 LNHDA and CDR2 SQIVND (reference sequence). The CDR3 runs 14 residues. Here the CDR3 DNA reads TGTGCCAGTAGTCCTCGGGACAGGGGCGATGAGCAGTTCTTC. It specifies CASSPRDRGDEQFF. Using reference TRBV19 and TRBJ2-1 for the parts outside the CDR3, the full variable domain is DGGITQSPKYLFRKEGQNVTLSCEQNLNHDAMYWYRQDPGQGLRLIYYSQIVNDFQKGDIAEGYSVSREKKESFPLTVTSAQKNPTAFYLCASSPRDRGDEQFFGPGTRLTVL.

The chain links TRBV5-1 to TRBJ1-1, with D uncertain. The ends were cut back, 4 bases at V and 4 bases at J, with 14 bases in the middle. This CDR3 spans 14 amino acids. The V gene's germline CDR1 is SGHRS and CDR2 YFSETQ. CDR3 protein: CASSGDGPFTEAFF. The CDR3 nucleotides are TGCGCCAGCAGCGGAGACGGCCCGTTCACTGAAGCTTTCTTT.

Only a few counts were recorded for this clone. The chain joins TRBV30 to TRBJ1-1; no firm D call. V was shortened by 3 bases and J by 6 bases, with 14 bases between the two germline ends. The CDR3 sequence is 13 residues long. Germline CDR1 and CDR2: GTSNPN and SVGIG (reference sequence). The CDR3 region has the DNA TGTGCCTGGAGAGCTAGGAAATCAGCTGAAGCTTTCTTT. It codes for CAWRARKSAEAFF.

V is TRBV5-5 and J is TRBJ2-7; TRBD1 agrees at 7 bases. The germline gives CDR1 SGHKS, CDR2 YYEKEE (reference sequence). V shed 2 bases, J shed 6 bases, and the junction held 8 bases outside the gene matches. CDR3 length equals 14 residues. The CDR3 reads CASSLASGGSEQYF. In DNA, the CDR3 is TGTGCCAGCAGCTTAGCCTCAGGGGGTAGCGAGCAGTACTTC. Complete variable domain (other parts from reference TRBV5-5 and TRBJ2-7): DAGVTQSPTHLIKTRGQQVTLRCSPISGHKSVSWYQQVLGQGPQFIFQYYEKEERGRGNFPDRFSARQFPNYSSELNVNALLLGDSALYLCASSLASGGSEQYFGPGTRLTVT.

The V gene is TRBV19, the J gene TRBJ1-2, with D possibly TRBD1 on 6 matching bases. Trimming stripped 1 base from V and 1 base from J, with 10 bases between. There are 15 residues in the CDR3. CDR1 LNHDA and CDR2 SQIVND come from the germline V gene (reference sequence). The CDR3 bases are TGTGCCAGTAGTATAGCCAGCAGGGGTAACTATGGCTACACCTTC. It translates to CASSIASRGNYGYTF.

The rearrangement links TRBV30 to TRBJ2-2, with TRBD2 identical over 8 bases. The CDR3 has 16 residues. CDR1 GTSNPN and CDR2 SVGIG come from the germline V gene (reference sequence). The V gene end was trimmed by 5 bases and the J gene end by 0 bases; junction bases not matched to a gene: 8. The CDR3 sequence: CAWGTREGANTGELFF. The CDR3 DNA is TGTGCCTGGGGGACCCGGGAGGGCGCGAACACCGGGGAGCTGTTTTTT.

The J gene is TRBJ1-1, the V gene TRBV7-2, with TRBD1 matching 7 bases. The CDR3 totals 15 residues. J was trimmed by 3 bases and V by 2 bases; bases with no gene match: 6. The germline gives CDR1 SGHTA, CDR2 FQGNSA. CDR3 DNA sequence: TGTGCCAGCAGCTTATACGGAGGGACAGACACTGAAGCTTTCTTT. Translation gives CASSLYGGTDTEAFF.

V and J are TRBV28 and TRBJ1-5; D gene uncertain. V was cut by 8 bases and J by 3 bases, with 14 bases left in between. CDR3 length equals 14 residues. Germline-derived CDR1 and CDR2 are MDHEN and SYDVKM. The CDR3 coding sequence is TGTGCCAGCTCTTCGGGTCTTCCCAATCAGCCCCAGCATTTT. It codes for CASSSGLPNQPQHF.

V gene TRBV15 combines with J gene TRBJ1-1; 8 nucleotides match TRBD1. Germline V gene sequence: CDR1 LNHNV, CDR2 YYDKDF (reference sequence). This CDR3 is built from 14 residues. Trimming took 6 bases from V and 0 from J; bases not matched to a gene: 3. For the CDR3, the DNA is TGTGCCACCAGGACAGGGGAGATGAACACTGAAGCTTTCTTT. Its protein product is CATRTGEMNTEAFF.

The genes are TRBV5-1 and TRBJ2-5; 8 bases align to TRBD2. The germline gives CDR1 SGHRS, CDR2 YFSETQ. The CDR3 contains 15 residues. After removal of 4 bases from V and 5 bases from J, the junction contained 10 bases not matched to a gene. CDR3 DNA sequence: TGCGCCAGCAGCCGGGAGGGGGGGAAGTCGGAGACCCAGTACTTC. Translated: CASSREGGKSETQYF.

The CDR3 DNA reads as TGCGCCAGCAGCTTGGGGACCCCCGGGGTACCCTCCTACGAGCAGTACTTC. Translated, it gives CASSLGTPGVPSYEQYF. The V gene is TRBV5-1, the J gene TRBJ2-7; TRBD2 is a possible D gene (5 bases). CDR1 is SGHRS and CDR2 is YFSETQ in the germline V gene. This CDR3 has 17 amino acids. The germline V and J ends were trimmed by 0 bases and 0 bases, with 16 bases remaining between them.

Worth noting for this clone: This CDR3 is also generated by other DNA sequences in the sample. The rearrangement uses TRBV5-4 and TRBJ1-1; D may be TRBD1 (5 bases). Germline assignment: CDR1 SGHNT and CDR2 YYREEE (reference sequence). V lost 2 bases and J lost 0, with 8 bases in between. The length of the CDR3 is 14 residues. CDR3 amino acids: CASSLKGLNTEAFF. CDR3 DNA: TGTGCCAGCAGCTTAAAGGGGTTGAACACTGAAGCTTTCTTT.

The table lists this clone with a count of one. This chain links TRBV28 with TRBJ1-5; 8 nucleotides line up with TRBD1. The J segment lost 7 bases and the V segment lost 5 bases, leaving 13 bases of the junction unmatched. CDR1 MDHEN and CDR2 SYDVKM come from the germline V gene. CDR3 length: 16 residues. This CDR3 is CASSLWTGTLDQPQHF. The DNA for the CDR3 is TGTGCCAGCAGTCTCTGGACAGGGACCCTTGACCAGCCCCAGCATTTT.